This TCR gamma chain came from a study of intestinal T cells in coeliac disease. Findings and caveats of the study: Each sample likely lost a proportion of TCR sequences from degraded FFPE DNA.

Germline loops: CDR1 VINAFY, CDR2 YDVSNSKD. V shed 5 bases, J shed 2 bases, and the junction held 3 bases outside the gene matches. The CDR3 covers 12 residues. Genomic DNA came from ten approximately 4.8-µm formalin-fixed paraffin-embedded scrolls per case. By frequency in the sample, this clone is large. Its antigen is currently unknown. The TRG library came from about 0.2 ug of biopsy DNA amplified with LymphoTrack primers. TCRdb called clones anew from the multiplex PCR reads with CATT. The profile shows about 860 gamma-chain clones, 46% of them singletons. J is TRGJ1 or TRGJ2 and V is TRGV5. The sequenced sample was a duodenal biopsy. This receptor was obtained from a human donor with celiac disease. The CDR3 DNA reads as TGTGCCACCTGGGTGTATTATTATAAGAAACTCTTT. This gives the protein CATWVYYYKKLF.